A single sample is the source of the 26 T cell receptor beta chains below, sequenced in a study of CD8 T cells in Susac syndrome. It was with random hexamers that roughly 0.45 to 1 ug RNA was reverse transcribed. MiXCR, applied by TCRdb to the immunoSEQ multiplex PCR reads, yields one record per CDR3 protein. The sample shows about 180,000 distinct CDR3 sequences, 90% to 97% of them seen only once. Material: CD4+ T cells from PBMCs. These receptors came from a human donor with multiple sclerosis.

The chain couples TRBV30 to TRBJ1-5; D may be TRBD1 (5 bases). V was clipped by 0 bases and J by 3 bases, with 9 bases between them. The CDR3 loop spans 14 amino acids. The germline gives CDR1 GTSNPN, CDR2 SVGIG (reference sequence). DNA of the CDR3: TGTGCCTGGAGTGTACGGGACTTCAATCAGCCCCAGCATTTT. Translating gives CAWSVRDFNQPQHF.

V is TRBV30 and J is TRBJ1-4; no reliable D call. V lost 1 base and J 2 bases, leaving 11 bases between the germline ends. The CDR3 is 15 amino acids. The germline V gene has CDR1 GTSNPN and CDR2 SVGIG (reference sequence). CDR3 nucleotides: TGTGCCTGGAGTGCCGGTTTGGGTACTAATGAAAAACTGTTTTTT. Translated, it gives CAWSAGLGTNEKLFF.

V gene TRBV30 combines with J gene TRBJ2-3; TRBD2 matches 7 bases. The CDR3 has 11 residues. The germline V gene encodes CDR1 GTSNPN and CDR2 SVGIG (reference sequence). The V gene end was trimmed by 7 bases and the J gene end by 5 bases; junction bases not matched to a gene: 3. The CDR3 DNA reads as TGTGCCTCCGCGGGGGAAGATACGCAGTATTTT. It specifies CASAGEDTQYF.

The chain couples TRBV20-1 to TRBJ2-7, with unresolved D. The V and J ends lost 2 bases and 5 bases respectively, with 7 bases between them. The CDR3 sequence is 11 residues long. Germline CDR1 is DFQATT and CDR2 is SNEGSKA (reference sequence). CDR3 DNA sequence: TGCAGTGCTAGACGATGGGACGAGCAGTACTTC. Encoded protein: CSARRWDEQYF.

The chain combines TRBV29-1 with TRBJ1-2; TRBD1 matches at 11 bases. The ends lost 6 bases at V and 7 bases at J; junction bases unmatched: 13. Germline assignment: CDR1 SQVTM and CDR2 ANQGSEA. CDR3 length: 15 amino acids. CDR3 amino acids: CSVARGGQGAGGYTF. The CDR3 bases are TGCAGCGTCGCCCGGGGAGGACAGGGGGCTGGTGGCTACACCTTC.

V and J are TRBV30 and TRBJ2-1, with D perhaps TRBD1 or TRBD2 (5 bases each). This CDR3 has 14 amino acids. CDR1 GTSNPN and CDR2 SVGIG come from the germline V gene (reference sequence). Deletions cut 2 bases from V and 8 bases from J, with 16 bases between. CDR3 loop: CAWSLVGERDEQFF. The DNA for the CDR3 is TGTGCCTGGAGTCTAGTAGGGGAGAGGGATGAGCAGTTCTTC. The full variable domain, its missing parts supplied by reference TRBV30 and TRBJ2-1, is SQTIHQWPATLVQPVGSPLSLECTVEGTSNPNLYWYRQAAGRGLQLLFYSVGIGQISSEVPQNLSASRPQDRQFILSSKKLLLSDSGFYLCAWSLVGERDEQFFGPGTRLTVL.

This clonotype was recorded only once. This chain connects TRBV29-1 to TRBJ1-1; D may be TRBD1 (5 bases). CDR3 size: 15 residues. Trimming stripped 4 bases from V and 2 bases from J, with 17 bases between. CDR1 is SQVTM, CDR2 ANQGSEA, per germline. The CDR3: CSVVSGAGVNTEAFF. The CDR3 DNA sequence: TGCAGCGTTGTCTCCGGGGCCGGAGTCAACACTGAAGCTTTCTTT. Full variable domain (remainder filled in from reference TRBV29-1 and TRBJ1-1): SAVISQKPSRDICQRGTSLTIQCQVDSQVTMMFWYRQQPGQSLTLIATANQGSEATYESGFVIDKFPISRPNLTFSTLTVSNMSPEDSSIYLCSVVSGAGVNTEAFFGQGTRLTVV.

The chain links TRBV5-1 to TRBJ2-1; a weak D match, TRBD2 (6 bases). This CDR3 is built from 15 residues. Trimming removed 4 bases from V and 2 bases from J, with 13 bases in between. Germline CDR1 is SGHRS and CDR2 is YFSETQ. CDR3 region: CASSLEGITYNEQFF. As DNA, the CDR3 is TGCGCCAGCAGCCTGGAGGGGATCACCTACAATGAGCAGTTCTTC.

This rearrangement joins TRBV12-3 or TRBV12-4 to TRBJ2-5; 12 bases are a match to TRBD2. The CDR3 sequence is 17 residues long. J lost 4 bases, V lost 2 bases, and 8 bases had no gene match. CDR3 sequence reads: CASSLNPSGGAGETQYF. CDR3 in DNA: TGTGCCAGCAGTTTAAATCCTAGCGGGGGGGCGGGAGAGACCCAGTACTTC.

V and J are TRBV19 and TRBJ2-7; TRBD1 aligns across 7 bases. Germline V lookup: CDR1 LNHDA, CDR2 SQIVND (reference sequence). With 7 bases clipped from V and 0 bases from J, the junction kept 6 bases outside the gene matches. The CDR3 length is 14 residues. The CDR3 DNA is TGTGCCAGTAAACCGGGACAGACCTCCTACGAGCAGTACTTC. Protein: CASKPGQTSYEQYF.

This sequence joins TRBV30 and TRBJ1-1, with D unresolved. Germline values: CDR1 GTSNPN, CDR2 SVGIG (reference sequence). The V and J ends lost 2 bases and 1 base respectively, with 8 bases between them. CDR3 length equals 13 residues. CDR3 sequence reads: CAWSLRQNTEAFF. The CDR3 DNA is TGTGCCTGGAGTCTACGACAGAACACTGAAGCTTTCTTT. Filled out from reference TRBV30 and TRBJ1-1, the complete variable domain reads SQTIHQWPATLVQPVGSPLSLECTVEGTSNPNLYWYRQAAGRGLQLLFYSVGIGQISSEVPQNLSASRPQDRQFILSSKKLLLSDSGFYLCAWSLRQNTEAFFGQGTRLTVV.

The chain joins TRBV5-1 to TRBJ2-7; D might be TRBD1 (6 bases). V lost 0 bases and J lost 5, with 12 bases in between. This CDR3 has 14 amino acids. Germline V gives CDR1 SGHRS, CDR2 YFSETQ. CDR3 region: CASSLGRGVNEQYF. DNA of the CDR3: TGCGCCAGCAGCTTGGGCAGGGGTGTAAACGAGCAGTACTTC.

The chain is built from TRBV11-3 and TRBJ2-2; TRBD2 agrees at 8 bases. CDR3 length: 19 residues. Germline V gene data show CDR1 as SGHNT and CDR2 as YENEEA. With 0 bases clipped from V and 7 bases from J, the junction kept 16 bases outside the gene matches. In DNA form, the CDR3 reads TGTGCCAGCAGCTTAGATCTCTCCAGCGGGGGCCCTCGGGGCGGGGAGCTGTTTTTT. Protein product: CASSLDLSSGGPRGGELFF.

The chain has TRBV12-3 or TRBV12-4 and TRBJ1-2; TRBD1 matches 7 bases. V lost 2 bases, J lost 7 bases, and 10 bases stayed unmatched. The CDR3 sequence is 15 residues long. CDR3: CASSLRLQGEGGYTF. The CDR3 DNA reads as TGTGCCAGCAGTTTACGTCTGCAGGGGGAGGGTGGCTACACCTTC.

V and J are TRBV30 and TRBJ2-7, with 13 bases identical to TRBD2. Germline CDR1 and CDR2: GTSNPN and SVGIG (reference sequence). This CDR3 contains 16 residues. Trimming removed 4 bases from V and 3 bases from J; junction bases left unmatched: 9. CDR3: CAWNRGLAGTNYEQYF. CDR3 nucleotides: TGTGCCTGGAATAGGGGACTAGCGGGGACAAACTACGAGCAGTACTTC.

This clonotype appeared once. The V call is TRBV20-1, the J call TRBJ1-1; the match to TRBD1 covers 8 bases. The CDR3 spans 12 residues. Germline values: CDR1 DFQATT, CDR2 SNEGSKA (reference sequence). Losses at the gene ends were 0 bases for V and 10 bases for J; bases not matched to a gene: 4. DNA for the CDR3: TGCAGTGCTAGAGAACAGGGGGTAGGAGCTTTCTTT. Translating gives CSAREQGVGAFF.

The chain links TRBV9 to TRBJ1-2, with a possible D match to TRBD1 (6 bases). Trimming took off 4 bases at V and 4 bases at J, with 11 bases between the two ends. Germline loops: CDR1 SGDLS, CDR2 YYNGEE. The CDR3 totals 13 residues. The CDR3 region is CASSPGDTYGYTF. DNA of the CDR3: TGTGCCAGCAGCCCGGGGGACACCTATGGCTACACCTTC. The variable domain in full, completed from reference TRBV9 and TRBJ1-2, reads DSGVTQTPKHLITATGQRVTLRCSPRSGDLSVYWYQQSLDQGLQFLIQYYNGEERAKGNILERFSAQQFPDLHSELNLSSLELGDSALYFCASSPGDTYGYTFGSGTRLTVV.

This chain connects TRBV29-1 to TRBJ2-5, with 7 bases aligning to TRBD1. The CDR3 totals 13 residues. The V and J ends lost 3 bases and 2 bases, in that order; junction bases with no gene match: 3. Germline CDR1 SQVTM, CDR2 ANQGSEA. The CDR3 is CSVDGTDQETQYF. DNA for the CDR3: TGCAGCGTTGACGGGACAGATCAAGAGACCCAGTACTTC.

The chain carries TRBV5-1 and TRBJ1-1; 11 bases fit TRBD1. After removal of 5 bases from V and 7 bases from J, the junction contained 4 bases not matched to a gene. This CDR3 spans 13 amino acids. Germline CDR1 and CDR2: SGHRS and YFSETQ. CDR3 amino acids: CASRDRGLVEAFF. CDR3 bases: TGCGCCAGCAGGGACAGGGGGCTTGTTGAAGCTTTCTTT.

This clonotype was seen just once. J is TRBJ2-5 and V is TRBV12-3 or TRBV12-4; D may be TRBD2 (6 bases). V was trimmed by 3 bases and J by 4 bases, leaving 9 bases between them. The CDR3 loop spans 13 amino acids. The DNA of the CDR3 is TGTGCCAGCAGTTTGACTAGTCGAGAGACCCAGTACTTC. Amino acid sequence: CASSLTSRETQYF.

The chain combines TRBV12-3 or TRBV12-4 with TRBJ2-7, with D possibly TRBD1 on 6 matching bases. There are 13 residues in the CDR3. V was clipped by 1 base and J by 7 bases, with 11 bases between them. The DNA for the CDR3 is TGTGCCAGCAGTTTAGAGGCAGGGGTTGAGCAGTACTTC. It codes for CASSLEAGVEQYF.

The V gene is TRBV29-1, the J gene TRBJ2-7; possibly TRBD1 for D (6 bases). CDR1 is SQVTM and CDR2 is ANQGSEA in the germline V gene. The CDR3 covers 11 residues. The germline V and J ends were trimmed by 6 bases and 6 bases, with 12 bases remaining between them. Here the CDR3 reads CSVAQGPEQYF. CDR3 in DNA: TGCAGCGTCGCCCAGGGGCCCGAGCAGTACTTC.

The CDR3 sequence is CASSTGLAEAFF. The CDR3 DNA reads TGTGCCAGTTCGACAGGGTTGGCTGAAGCTTTCTTT. V gene TRBV14 combines with J gene TRBJ1-1; TRBD1 agrees at 7 bases. This CDR3 region has 12 residues. J lost 6 bases, V lost 9 bases, and 7 bases had no gene match. Germline V gives CDR1 SGHDN, CDR2 FVKESK.

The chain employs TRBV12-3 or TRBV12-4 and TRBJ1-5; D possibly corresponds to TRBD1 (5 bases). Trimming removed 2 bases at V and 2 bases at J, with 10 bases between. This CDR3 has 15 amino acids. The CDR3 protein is CASSLFPGGNQPQHF. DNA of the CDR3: TGTGCCAGCAGTTTATTCCCGGGGGGCAATCAGCCCCAGCATTTT.

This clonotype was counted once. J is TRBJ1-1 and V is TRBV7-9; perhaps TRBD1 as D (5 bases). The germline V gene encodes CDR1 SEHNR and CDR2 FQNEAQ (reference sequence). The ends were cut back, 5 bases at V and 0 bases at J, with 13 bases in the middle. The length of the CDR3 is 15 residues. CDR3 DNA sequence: TGTGCCAGCAGCACCTTAGGGACGCTGAACACTGAAGCTTTCTTT. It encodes CASSTLGTLNTEAFF.

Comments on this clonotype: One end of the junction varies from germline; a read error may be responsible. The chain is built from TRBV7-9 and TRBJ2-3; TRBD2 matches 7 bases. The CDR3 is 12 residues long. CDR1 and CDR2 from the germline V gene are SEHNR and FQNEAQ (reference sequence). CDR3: CASSLEAGTRHF. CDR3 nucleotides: TGTGCCAGCAGCTTAGAAGCGGGGACCAGGCATTTT.